The clone carrying this T cell receptor (beta chain) was counted ten times or more. Antigen unknown. The data originate from a study of response to subunit inactivated influenza vaccine. Study-level results: Authors suggested that a seasonal influenza vaccination recruits few new T cells each time.

CDR1 and CDR2 (germline): SNHLY, FYNNEI. Trimming took 1 base from V and 3 from J, leaving 21 bases between them. The CDR3 consists of 19 residues. TCRdb reprocessed the RT-PCR reads with MiXCR, giving one entry per CDR3 protein. The sample shows roughly 700,000 distinct CDR3 sequences, approximately 14% of them seen only once. The chain carries TRBV2 and TRBJ2-2; a possible D gene is TRBD2 (5 bases). The sample here was PBMCs from blood, taken 14 to 15 days before vaccination. The TCR was taken from a man over 45 who received an inactivated influenza vaccine. In DNA form, the CDR3 reads TGTGCCAGCAGTGAAGTCGGAGGCTTTGGTTTGTTGGACACCGGGGAGCTGTTTTTT. Its translation is CASSEVGGFGLLDTGELFF.